This T cell receptor beta chain was profiled in a study of beta chain features in type 1 diabetes. Study outcomes and limitations: Among all four CD4+ subsets, Type 1 diabetes patients had TCRB CDR3s that were moderately but significantly shorter. Among patients, naive, central memory and Treg TCRB repertoires appeared more similar than among healthy donors.

The V segment lost 6 bases and the J segment 1 base; nucleotides outside the gene matches: 5. CDR3 length equals 14 residues. The germline V gene encodes CDR1 SGHRS and CDR2 YFSETQ. CD45RO/CCR7/CD25/CD127/CD95/CD27 staining was used to isolate CD4+ naive, central memory, regulatory and stem cell-like memory cells by sorting. In regard to this clone: Antigen specificity is unknown.

Expressed TCRB transcripts were sequenced, since all the RNA that had been isolated was reverse transcribed. Profiled with immunoSEQ multiplex PCR; TCRdb holds only in-frame clones, not every one. The sample contains a few hundred thousand clones, approximately 15% of which appear only once. What was sequenced was naive CD4+ T cells from blood. The chain links TRBV5-1 to TRBJ2-3; TRBD2 aligns across 7 bases. The origin of this receptor is a young woman with type 1 diabetes. CDR3 nucleotides: TGCGCCAGCACCCCAGGGAGGGGCACAGATACGCAGTATTTT. Translation gives CASTPGRGTDTQYF.